These 14 T cell receptor beta chains originate from one sample sequenced in a study of blood T cells in healthy people across ages (dated by TCRdb to between 2014 and 2017). Receptor amplification or capture employed 5' RACE. The sequencer listed for this sample is Illumina HiSeq 2500. A second PCR of roughly 6 to 12 cycles was run with a J-beta primer mix and a sample-barcoded 5' primer. In TCRdb, the public reads were trimmed at Q25 with fastp and aligned with MiXCR, with productive beta chains retained. Entries that share a CDR3 protein sequence are merged under the most common genes and DNA. This sample lists around 1.7 million distinct CDR3 sequences; 28% were detected once. The top ten clonotypes cover 7.7% of the sample. The sequencing sample was made of blood. Source of these receptors: a woman aged 25 to 39 in good health.

The CDR3 coding sequence is TGTGCCAGCAGTGGGCCACAGGGCCCATATGGCTACACCTTC. This codes for CASSGPQGPYGYTF. V is TRBV12-3 or TRBV12-4 and J is TRBJ1-2; TRBD1 might be the D (6 bases). The germline V and J ends were trimmed by 5 bases and 5 bases, with 15 bases remaining between them. This CDR3 is 14 amino acids long.

This chain joins TRBV5-1 and TRBJ2-3; 8 positions match TRBD2. V shed 5 bases and J 0 bases; nucleotides not matched to a gene: 5. Germline V lookup: CDR1 SGHRS, CDR2 YFSETQ. This CDR3 comprises 15 residues. This CDR3 is CASRRAGESTDTQYF. The CDR3, as DNA: TGCGCCAGCAGACGAGCGGGAGAGAGCACAGATACGCAGTATTTT.

The table lists this clonotype with a few counts. The chain is built from TRBV27 and TRBJ1-2, with D maybe TRBD1 (5 bases). This CDR3 contains 16 residues. V lost 6 bases to trimming and J lost 2 bases, with 19 bases between them. In germline, CDR1 is MNHEY, CDR2 SMNVEV (reference sequence). The CDR3 sequence: CASSPDSAIVNYGYTF. The CDR3, as DNA: TGTGCCAGCAGCCCTGACAGCGCGATTGTGAACTATGGCTACACCTTC.

The chain joins TRBV24-1 to TRBJ2-5; 8 bases agree with TRBD1. With the DNA end fitting TRBJ2-7 better, the J assignment may be wrong. CDR3 length: 16 amino acids. Germline-derived CDR1 and CDR2 are KGHDR and SFDVKD. CDR3 in DNA: TGTGCCACCAGTGAGCGAGCAGGGGGCTTGGCGGGCGAGCAGTACTTC. This encodes CATSERAGGLAGEQYF.

The chain combines TRBV7-6 with TRBJ2-3; no firm D call. From germline, CDR1 is SGHVS and CDR2 FNYEAQ. V lost 5 bases to trimming and J lost 2 bases, with 8 bases between them. This CDR3 has 13 residues. The CDR3 region has the DNA TGTGCCAGCAGCCCTCTATTCACAGATACGCAGTATTTT. This codes for CASSPLFTDTQYF. Full variable domain (remainder filled in from reference TRBV7-6 and TRBJ2-3): GAGVSQSPRYKVTKRGQDVALRCDPISGHVSLYWYRQALGQGPEFLTYFNYEAQQDKSGLPNDRFSAERPEGSISTLTIQRTEQRDSAMYRCASSPLFTDTQYFGPGTRLTVL.

This clonotype was picked up many times. J is TRBJ2-5 and V is TRBV7-2; 7 bases align to TRBD1. Germline CDR1 reads SGHTA; CDR2 reads FQGNSA. This CDR3 is 15 amino acids long. J was trimmed by 2 bases and V by 1 base; bases with no gene match: 4. CDR3 nucleotide sequence: TGTGCCAGCAGCTTAGGGACAGGCACTCAAGAGACCCAGTACTTC. Its translation is CASSLGTGTQETQYF.

This clonotype showed up many times. This chain links TRBV28 with TRBJ2-7; D may be TRBD1 (6 bases). The CDR3 extends over 12 amino acids. The V end was cut by 5 bases, the J end by 6 bases, with 11 bases between. Germline V gene sequence: CDR1 MDHEN, CDR2 SYDVKM. This CDR3 is CASSPKGVEQYF. CDR3 coding DNA: TGTGCCAGCAGTCCCAAGGGGGTCGAGCAGTACTTC.

J is TRBJ2-3 and V is TRBV29-1, with D possibly matching TRBD1 (6 bases). In germline, CDR1 is SQVTM, CDR2 ANQGSEA. The CDR3 is 14 residues long. V was cut by 6 bases and J by 4 bases, with 17 bases left in between. In DNA, the CDR3 is TGCAGCGTCCTGGGCCAGGGGCTCTCAGATACGCAGTATTTT. Translating it yields CSVLGQGLSDTQYF.

The genes are TRBV4-1 and TRBJ2-7, with D possibly TRBD1 on 5 matching bases. Between the trimmed V and J ends, which lost 3 bases and 6 bases, there was a span of 15 bases. Looked up from germline, CDR1 is MGHRA and CDR2 is YSYEKL. CDR3 length: 14 residues. Here the CDR3 DNA reads TGCGCCAGCAGCCATTATCCAGGTGGGGCCGAGCAGTACTTC. It encodes CASSHYPGGAEQYF.

There are a few counts of this clonotype. The chain is built from TRBV7-2 and TRBJ2-5; possible D gene TRBD2, 5 bases. Per the germline V gene, CDR1 is SGHTA and CDR2 is FQGNSA. CDR3 size: 15 residues. Trimming removed 5 bases at V and 0 bases at J, with 13 bases between. The CDR3 DNA reads as TGTGCCAGCAGCCCGAGGGTTTTGTACCAAGAGACCCAGTACTTC. This gives the protein CASSPRVLYQETQYF.

This clonotype has just a few counts. This rearrangement joins TRBV20-1 to TRBJ2-2; D not certain. Trimming stripped 1 base from V and 2 bases from J, with 14 bases between. Germline V gene sequence: CDR1 DFQATT, CDR2 SNEGSKA (reference sequence). The CDR3 has 16 residues. In nucleotides, the CDR3 is TGCAGTGCTAGAGGAAACGCAGCAGGAAACACCGGGGAGCTGTTTTTT. Protein: CSARGNAAGNTGELFF.

There are many counts of this clonotype. A much larger clone sits a single nucleotide away, making a read error possible. J is TRBJ2-7 and V is TRBV5-6; D unresolved. CDR3 length: 11 amino acids. Germline V gives CDR1 SGHDT, CDR2 YYEEEE. The CDR3 nucleotides read TGTGCCAGCAGCTTCTCCTACGTGCAGTACTTC. Protein: CASSFSYVQYF.

This clonotype has more than one count but fewer than ten. This may be a read error: a much more frequent sequence differs by one nucleotide. This sequence joins TRBV12-3 or TRBV12-4 and TRBJ2-5; D is possibly TRBD2 (5 bases). The ends were cut back, 2 bases at V and 9 bases at J, with 7 bases in the middle. CDR3 length: 11 residues. The CDR3 nucleotides are TGTGCCAGCAGTTTAAGGACTGCCCAGTACTTC. It specifies CASSLRTAQYF.

This clonotype was counted many times. The chain combines TRBV6-5 with TRBJ1-5; 9 nucleotides align to TRBD1. V shed 3 bases, J shed 7 bases, and the junction held 4 bases outside the gene matches. The CDR3 contains 14 residues. Germline CDR1 is MNHEY and CDR2 is SVGAGI. The CDR3 region is CASSYNRGQQPQHF. CDR3 nucleotides: TGTGCCAGCAGTTATAACAGGGGGCAACAGCCCCAGCATTTT.